This T cell receptor beta chain was captured by sequencing in a study of T cell responses to AZD1222 COVID-19 vaccine. The repertoire was sequenced with immunoSEQ multiplex PCR; TCRdb's copy has only in-frame clones and lacks some. The table lists roughly 200,000 clones, 90% to 95% of them singletons. This clone showed up just a few times. Its specificity is unknown. Trimming took off 6 bases at V and 9 bases at J, with 12 bases between the two ends. This CDR3 is built from 12 residues. Doses given second, at about 4 or about 12 weeks, were pooled. General study results and limits: Spike-specific TCR breadth rose after two AZD1222 doses, and depth rose as well.

The source was peripheral blood, collected 28 days after the second AZD1222 dose. The chain recombines TRBV12-3 or TRBV12-4 with TRBJ2-1; D is perhaps TRBD1 (6 bases). The source of this sequence is an adult who received the AZD1222 COVID-19 vaccine. The CDR3 reads CASSQKGGEQFF. The DNA for the CDR3 is TGTGCCAGCAGCCAAAAAGGGGGTGAGCAGTTCTTC.